One and the same sample provided the 8 T cell receptor beta chains below, sequenced in a study of T cell repertoires in cytomegalovirus infection. In TCRdb, the reads were re-called with MiXCR into one record per CDR3 protein. Of 110,000 or so distinct CDR3 sequences detected, around 30% appear once; the ten largest clones hold less than 45%. No antigen is known for these receptors. The input for sequencing was CD8+ T cells from cultured PBMCs, taken from culture after CMV antigen stimulation. The source of these receptors is a human donor in good health (CMV status not recorded). Some clones in this sample may be carry-over from other donors' samples.

This clonotype was seen a handful of times. The V gene is TRBV4-2, the J gene TRBJ2-1, with 8 bases that match TRBD2. The CDR3 totals 16 residues. Germline lookup yields CDR1 LGHNA and CDR2 YNFKEQ. The V gene end was trimmed by 4 bases and the J gene end by 8 bases; junction bases not matched to a gene: 13. CDR3 region: CASSPDYGGAMYEQFF. The CDR3 DNA sequence: TGTGCCAGCAGCCCTGACTACGGGGGGGCAATGTATGAGCAGTTCTTC.

This clonotype was detected many times. V and J are TRBV12-3 or TRBV12-4 and TRBJ2-2, with D unclear. Trimming removed 4 bases from V and 0 bases from J, with 12 bases in between. This CDR3 is built from 16 residues. The CDR3, as DNA: TGTGCCAGCAGTTCCCCCGGGCACGCGAACACCGGGGAGCTGTTTTTT. Protein sequence: CASSSPGHANTGELFF.

This sequence joins TRBV12-3 or TRBV12-4 and TRBJ1-1; D is perhaps TRBD1 (5 bases). Trimming removed 1 base at V and 13 bases at J, with 19 bases between. The CDR3 sequence is 14 residues long. The CDR3 reads CASSLGGVGPLNFF. Here the CDR3 DNA reads TGTGCCAGCAGTTTAGGGGGGGTAGGTCCGCTTAATTTCTTT.

Ten or more counts support this clonotype. The chain uses TRBV7-2 and TRBJ2-1; 16 positions agree with TRBD2. The CDR3 is 19 amino acids. From germline, CDR1 is SGHTA and CDR2 FQGNSA. The V and J ends lost 4 bases and 1 base, in that order; junction bases with no gene match: 7. CDR3 sequence (DNA): TGTGCCAGCAGCTGGTTGGGACTAGCGGGGGGGCGGTCCTACAATGAGCAGTTCTTC. Protein sequence: CASSWLGLAGGRSYNEQFF.

In regard to this clonotype: A read error may produce the germline difference seen at one junction end. V gene TRBV7-8 combines with J gene TRBJ1-1, with TRBD1 matching over 7 bases. Germline lookup yields CDR1 SGHVS and CDR2 FQNEAQ. The CDR3 consists of 13 residues. As DNA, the CDR3 is TGTGCCACCTACGGACAGGTGGTCACTCAAGCTTTCTTT. This codes for CATYGQVVTQAFF.

This clonotype was seen at least ten times. V and J are TRBV12-3 or TRBV12-4 and TRBJ2-5; 7 bases are a match to TRBD1. This CDR3 is 15 amino acids long. V dropped 5 bases and J dropped 3; count of bases not matched to a gene: 9. The CDR3 DNA is TGTGCCAGCAGTCCCAGACAGGGACGCGAAGAGACCCAGTACTTC. Its translation: CASSPRQGREETQYF.

This clonotype occurred many times. The genes are TRBV6-4 and TRBJ1-1; D possibly corresponds to TRBD1 (5 bases). Trimming pared 11 bases from V and 4 bases from J, leaving 14 bases between. Per the germline V gene, CDR1 is MRHNA and CDR2 is SNTAGT. The CDR3 is 12 residues long. The CDR3 region is CASGNGSTEAFF. The CDR3 DNA follows: TGTGCCTCAGGGAATGGTAGCACTGAAGCTTTCTTT.

This chain connects TRBV6-5 to TRBJ2-2; 10 nucleotides agree with TRBD2. The junction had 5 bases not matched to a gene; V was cut back by 1 base and J by 6 bases. CDR1 MNHEY and CDR2 SVGAGI come from the germline V gene. This CDR3 contains 16 residues. This CDR3 is CASSYLSGGASGELFF. CDR3 DNA: TGTGCCAGCAGTTACTTGAGCGGGGGGGCCTCCGGGGAGCTGTTTTTT.